The source of this T cell receptor beta chain is a study of shared clonotypes between healthy human individuals. Study results and caveats: Compared with memory subsets, naive subsets generally had larger estimated richness. Though the depth was large, rarefaction showed that sorted-subset sequencing was incomplete.

Concerning this clone itself: Its target is unknown. With a much larger clone just one base away, this may be a read error.

Some clones are missing from TCRdb's copy, which holds only in-frame ones; the method was immunoSEQ multiplex PCR. This table holds around 1 million clones, approximately 80% found once. Germline V gene data show CDR1 as SGHTA and CDR2 as FQGNSA. With 5 bases removed from V and 1 base from J, the gap between germline ends came to 8 bases. This CDR3 is built from 13 residues. Everyone who donated was a Caucasian adult who lived in Nashville, Tennessee. Naive CD4+ cells were CD45RA-selected; the remaining cells were memory. Sequenced material: memory CD4+ T cells sorted from blood. Documented subset: CD45RA-negative fraction. The genes are TRBV7-2 and TRBJ1-1; D ambiguous. This clonotype was sampled from a man between 18 and 35 years old in good health. CDR3 in DNA: TGTGCCAGCAGCACCCAGCGGAACACTGAAGCTTTCTTT. The encoded protein is CASSTQRNTEAFF.